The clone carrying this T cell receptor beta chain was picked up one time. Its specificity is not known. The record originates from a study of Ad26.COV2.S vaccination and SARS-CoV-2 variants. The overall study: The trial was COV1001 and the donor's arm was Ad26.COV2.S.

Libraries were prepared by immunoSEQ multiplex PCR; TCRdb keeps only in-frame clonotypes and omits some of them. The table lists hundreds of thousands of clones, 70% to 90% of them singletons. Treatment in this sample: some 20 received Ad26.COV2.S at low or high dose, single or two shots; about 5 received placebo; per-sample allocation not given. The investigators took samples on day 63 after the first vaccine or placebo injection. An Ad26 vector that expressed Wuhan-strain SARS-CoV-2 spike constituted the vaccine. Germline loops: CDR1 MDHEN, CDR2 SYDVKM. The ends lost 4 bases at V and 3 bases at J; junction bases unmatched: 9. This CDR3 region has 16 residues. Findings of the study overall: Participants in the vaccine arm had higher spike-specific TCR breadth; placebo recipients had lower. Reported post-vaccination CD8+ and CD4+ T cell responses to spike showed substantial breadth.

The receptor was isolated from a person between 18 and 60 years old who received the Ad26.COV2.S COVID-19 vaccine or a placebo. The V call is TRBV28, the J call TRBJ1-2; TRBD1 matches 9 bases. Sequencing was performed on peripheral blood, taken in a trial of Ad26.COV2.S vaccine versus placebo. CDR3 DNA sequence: TGTGCCAGCAGTTCATGGACAGGGGCTGATTACTATGGCTACACCTTC. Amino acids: CASSSWTGADYYGYTF.